One sample yielded the 2 T cell receptor beta chains listed below, sequenced in a study of tumor-infiltrating lymphocytes in oesophageal squamous cell carcinoma. TCRdb reanalysed the PCR reads using MiXCR and keeps one entry per CDR3 protein. The sample holds 13,000 or so distinct CDR3 sequences, less than 65% seen once. The sample consisted of normal esophageal tissue next to the tumor. The receptors were gathered from a male donor with esophageal squamous cell carcinoma.

By its share, this clonotype is large. One junction end does not reproduce the germline sequence, and a read error may be involved. V is TRBV7-3 and J is TRBJ2-1; maybe TRBD2 (6 bases). Germline values: CDR1 SGHTA, CDR2 FQGTGA. CDR3 length equals 16 residues. CDR3 bases: TGTGCCAGCAGCCCGGGGGACGTCAGGCCCTACGATGAGCAGTTCTTC. It yields the protein CASSPGDVRPYDEQFF.

This chain connects TRBV12-5 to TRBJ2-3, with D possibly being TRBD2 (5 bases). Germline V gene data show CDR1 as LGHNT and CDR2 as FRNRAP. V dropped 2 bases and J dropped 14 bases, with 11 bases sitting between them. The CDR3 consists of 11 residues. The CDR3 region is CASGLSGELYF. The CDR3 coding sequence is TGTGCTAGTGGTTTGTCTGGGGAGCTGTATTTT.